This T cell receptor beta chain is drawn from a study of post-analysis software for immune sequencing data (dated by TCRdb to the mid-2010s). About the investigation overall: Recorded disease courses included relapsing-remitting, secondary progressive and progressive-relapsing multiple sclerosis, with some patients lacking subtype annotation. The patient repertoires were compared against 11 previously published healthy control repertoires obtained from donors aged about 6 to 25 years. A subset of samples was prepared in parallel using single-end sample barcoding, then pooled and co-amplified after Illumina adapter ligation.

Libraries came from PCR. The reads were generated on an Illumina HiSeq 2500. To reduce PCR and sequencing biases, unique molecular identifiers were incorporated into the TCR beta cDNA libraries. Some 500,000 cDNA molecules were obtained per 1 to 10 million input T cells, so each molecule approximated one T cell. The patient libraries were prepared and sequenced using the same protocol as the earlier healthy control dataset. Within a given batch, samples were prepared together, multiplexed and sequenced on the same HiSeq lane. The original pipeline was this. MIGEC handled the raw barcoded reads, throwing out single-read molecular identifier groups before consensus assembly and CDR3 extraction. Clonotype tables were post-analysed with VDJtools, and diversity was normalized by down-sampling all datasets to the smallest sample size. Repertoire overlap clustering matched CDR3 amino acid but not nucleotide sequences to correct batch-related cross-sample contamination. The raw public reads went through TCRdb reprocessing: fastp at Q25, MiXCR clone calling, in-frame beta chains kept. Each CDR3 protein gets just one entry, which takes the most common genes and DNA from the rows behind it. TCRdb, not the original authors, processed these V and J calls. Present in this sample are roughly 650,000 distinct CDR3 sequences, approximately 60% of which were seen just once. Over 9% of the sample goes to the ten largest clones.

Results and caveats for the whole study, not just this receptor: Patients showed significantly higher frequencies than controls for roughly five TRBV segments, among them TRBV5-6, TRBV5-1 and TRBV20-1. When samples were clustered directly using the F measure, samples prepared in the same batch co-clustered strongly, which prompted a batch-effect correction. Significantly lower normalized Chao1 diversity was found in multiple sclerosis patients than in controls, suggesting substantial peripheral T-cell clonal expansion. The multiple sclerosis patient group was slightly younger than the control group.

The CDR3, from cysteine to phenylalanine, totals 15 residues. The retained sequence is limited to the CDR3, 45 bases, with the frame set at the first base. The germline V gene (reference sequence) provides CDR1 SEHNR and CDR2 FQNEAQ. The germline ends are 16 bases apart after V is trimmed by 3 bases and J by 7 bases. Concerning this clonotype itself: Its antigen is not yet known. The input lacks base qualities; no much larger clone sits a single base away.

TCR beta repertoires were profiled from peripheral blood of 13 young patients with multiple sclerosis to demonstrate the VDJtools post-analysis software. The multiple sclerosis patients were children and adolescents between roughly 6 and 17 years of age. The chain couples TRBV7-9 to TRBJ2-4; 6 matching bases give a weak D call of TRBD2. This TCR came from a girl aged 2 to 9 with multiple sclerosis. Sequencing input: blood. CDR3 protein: CASSFLLGTENIQYF. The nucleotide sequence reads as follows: TGTGCCAGCAGCTTCCTGCTAGGGACTGAGAACATTCAGTACTTC.